Described below is a single T cell receptor (beta chain) sequence and its context. The PCR used 60 Vbeta and 13 Jbeta primers. Method: immunoSEQ multiplex PCR; TCRdb's copy keeps in-frame clones and lacks some. The sample lists 150,000 to 200,000 clones, roughly 79% occurring once. This sample is drawn from a study of cytomegalovirus exposure and HLA in healthy donors. The CDR3 has 16 amino acids. Germline CDR1 and CDR2: SGHRS and YFSETQ. The junction had 7 bases not matched to a gene; V was cut back by 4 bases and J by 1 base. The chain couples TRBV5-1 to TRBJ2-1; 8 bases map to TRBD2. The clonotype was recovered from a middle-aged woman in good health and CMV-seronegative. Sequences were obtained from PBMCs. The CDR3 DNA sequence: TGCGCCAGCAGCCTCACTAGCGGTAGTTCCTACAATGAGCAGTTCTTC. Translating it yields CASSLTSGSSYNEQFF.